The 20 T cell receptor beta chains given below trace back to one sample, sequenced in a study of cytomegalovirus exposure and HLA in healthy donors. Data came from immunoSEQ multiplex PCR; TCRdb stores just in-frame clones and leaves some out. The data hold 110,000 to 150,000 clones, with 80% to 90% observed a single time. Sequenced input: PBMCs. The origin of the receptors is a woman younger than 45 in good health and CMV-seronegative.

V gene TRBV7-2 combines with J gene TRBJ2-7; the D gene is possibly TRBD1 (5 bases). The V gene lost 2 bases and the J gene lost 7 bases, with 15 bases spanning the gap. The CDR3 length is 14 residues. The germline CDR1 and CDR2 sequences are SGHTA and FQGNSA. The CDR3 DNA sequence: TGTGCCAGCAGCTTATGGGGCGGAACGATTGAGCAGTACTTC. Translation gives CASSLWGGTIEQYF.

This chain uses TRBV19 with TRBJ1-5, with 11 bases matching TRBD1. Unmatched junction bases numbered 5, after V lost 6 bases and J lost 7 bases. Germline loops: CDR1 LNHDA, CDR2 SQIVND (reference sequence). The CDR3 runs to 14 residues. CDR3 protein: CASSGTGGLQPQHF. The CDR3 DNA sequence: TGTGCCAGTAGCGGGACAGGGGGTTTGCAGCCCCAGCATTTT.

The chain carries TRBV10-3 and TRBJ2-2; D gene unclear. The CDR3 spans 12 residues. From germline, CDR1 is ENHRY and CDR2 SYGVKD. Trimming cost V 3 bases and J 5 bases, with 4 bases left between them. The CDR3 region is CAISERTGELFF. The CDR3 DNA follows: TGTGCCATCAGTGAACGGACCGGGGAGCTGTTTTTT.

The J gene is TRBJ2-5, the V gene TRBV5-1; a weak D match, TRBD2 (5 bases). This CDR3 has 13 amino acids. With 3 bases removed from V and 5 bases from J, the gap between germline ends came to 11 bases. Per the germline V gene, CDR1 is SGHRS and CDR2 is YFSETQ. CDR3 bases: TGCGCCAGCAGCTCCACTAGTTTGGAGACCCAGTACTTC. Translation: CASSSTSLETQYF.

The gene calls are TRBV7-9 and TRBJ2-5; D may be TRBD1 (6 bases). Trimming pared 0 bases from V and 1 base from J, leaving 15 bases between. The CDR3 has 17 residues. Germline V gives CDR1 SEHNR, CDR2 FQNEAQ (reference sequence). The CDR3 here is CASSLAGRGGFQETQYF. For the CDR3, the DNA is TGTGCCAGCAGCTTAGCGGGCAGGGGCGGTTTCCAAGAGACCCAGTACTTC.

V is TRBV27 and J is TRBJ1-2; weak D call: TRBD1 (5 bases). Trimming stripped 4 bases from V and 5 bases from J, with 14 bases between. Looked up from germline, CDR1 is MNHEY and CDR2 is SMNVEV (reference sequence). CDR3 length: 14 amino acids. The CDR3 is CASSSPGGGYGYTF. The CDR3, as DNA: TGTGCCAGCAGTTCCCCGGGGGGTGGGTATGGCTACACCTTC.

This chain uses TRBV18 with TRBJ1-1; 7 bases line up with TRBD1. J lost 0 bases, V lost 3 bases, and 1 base had no gene match. There are 14 residues in the CDR3. Germline CDR1 reads KGHSH; CDR2 reads LQKENI. CDR3 sequence: CASSPTGVNTEAFF. In DNA form, the CDR3 reads TGTGCCAGCTCACCTACAGGGGTGAACACTGAAGCTTTCTTT. The whole variable domain, remainder taken from reference TRBV18 and TRBJ1-1, is NAGVMQNPRHLVRRRGQEARLRCSPMKGHSHVYWYRQLPEEGLKFMVYLQKENIIDESGMPKERFSAEFPKEGPSILRIQQVVRGDSAAYFCASSPTGVNTEAFFGQGTRLTVV.

The chain couples TRBV11-2 to TRBJ2-3; 8 bases match TRBD1. Germline trimming cut 5 bases from V and 4 bases from J; bases unmatched to any gene: 5. The CDR3 runs to 14 residues. Germline V gives CDR1 SGHAT, CDR2 FQNNGV. The CDR3 loop is CASSPGQVSDTQYF. CDR3 bases: TGTGCCAGCAGCCCGGGACAGGTTTCAGATACGCAGTATTTT. The whole variable domain, filled in from reference TRBV11-2 and TRBJ2-3, reads EAGVAQSPRYKIIEKRQSVAFWCNPISGHATLYWYQQILGQGPKLLIQFQNNGVVDDSQLPKDRFSAERLKGVDSTLKIQPAKLEDSAVYLCASSPGQVSDTQYFGPGTRLTVL.

The genes are TRBV4-1 and TRBJ1-1; D gene ambiguous. This CDR3 spans 16 amino acids. The ends were cut back, 4 bases at V and 1 base at J, with 16 bases in the middle. Germline lookup yields CDR1 MGHRA and CDR2 YSYEKL. The CDR3 nucleotides read TGCGCCAGCAGCCCTAACCTCGGCGCGGGGAACACTGAAGCTTTCTTT. Translating it yields CASSPNLGAGNTEAFF.

This rearrangement joins TRBV19 to TRBJ1-2; TRBD1 is a possible D gene (6 bases). This CDR3 spans 13 amino acids. Looked up from germline, CDR1 is LNHDA and CDR2 is SQIVND (reference sequence). The V end lost 6 bases, the J end lost 6 bases, and 14 bases lay between the germline ends. The DNA for the CDR3 is TGTGCCAGTAGCCACAGGGCCCGGGATGGCTACACCTTC. Translating it yields CASSHRARDGYTF.

The chain has TRBV5-1 and TRBJ2-7; 9 bases fit TRBD1. The CDR3 is made up of 17 amino acids. V shed 0 bases and J 5 bases; nucleotides not matched to a gene: 12. Germline CDR1 SGHRS, CDR2 YFSETQ. CDR3 residues: CASSLGIWGQGYNEQYF. The CDR3 coding sequence is TGCGCCAGCAGCTTGGGTATATGGGGACAGGGATACAACGAGCAGTACTTC.

The genes are TRBV30 and TRBJ1-1; D unresolved. This CDR3 has 12 residues. Germline V gives CDR1 GTSNPN, CDR2 SVGIG (reference sequence). V was clipped by 1 base and J by 2 bases, with 5 bases between them. DNA of the CDR3: TGTGCCTGGAGTGGAGTCAACACTGAAGCTTTCTTT. This codes for CAWSGVNTEAFF.

CDR3 amino acids: CASSPRGSMNTEAFF. The CDR3 nucleotides read TGTGCCAGCAGCCCGCGGGGTTCGATGAACACTGAAGCTTTCTTT. V gene TRBV14 combines with J gene TRBJ1-1, with no clear D. Per the germline V gene, CDR1 is SGHDN and CDR2 is FVKESK. This CDR3 is 15 amino acids long. V was shortened by 4 bases and J by 0 bases, with 12 bases between the two germline ends.

V usage is TRBV9 and J usage is TRBJ1-2; 10 positions agree with TRBD1. Germline CDR1 and CDR2: SGDLS and YYNGEE. V shed 7 bases, J shed 4 bases, and the junction held 10 bases outside the gene matches. The CDR3 is 15 residues long. CDR3 DNA sequence: TGTGCCAGCGGCTACCGGGACAGGGGACCCTATGGCTACACCTTC. This encodes CASGYRDRGPYGYTF.

The V call is TRBV19, the J call TRBJ2-6; 8 bases map to TRBD2. CDR1 is LNHDA, CDR2 SQIVND, per germline (reference sequence). V lost 1 base to trimming and J lost 2 bases; unmatched junction nucleotides: 7. The CDR3 length is 18 residues. DNA of the CDR3: TGTGCCAGTAGTATAGGAATAGCGGGGCGCACTGGGGCCAACGTCCTGACTTTC. Amino acid sequence: CASSIGIAGRTGANVLTF.

V usage is TRBV28 and J usage is TRBJ2-7; a possible D gene is TRBD2 (5 bases). CDR3 length: 16 amino acids. The germline V gene encodes CDR1 MDHEN and CDR2 SYDVKM. With 4 bases removed from V and 0 bases from J, the gap between germline ends came to 16 bases. The CDR3 DNA follows: TGTGCCAGCAGTTATCAGAGGGTCCCGAGCTCCTACGAGCAGTACTTC. Amino acids: CASSYQRVPSSYEQYF. The full variable domain, completed using reference TRBV28 and TRBJ2-7, is DVKVTQSSRYLVKRTGEKVFLECVQDMDHENMFWYRQDPGLGLRLIYFSYDVKMKEKGDIPEGYSVSREKKERFSLILESASTNQTSMYLCASSYQRVPSSYEQYFGPGTRLTVT.

The chain couples TRBV4-3 to TRBJ2-1; TRBD2 matches 7 bases. V trimming: 0 bases; J trimming: 1 base; junction bases outside the gene matches: 3. The germline V gene has CDR1 LGHNA and CDR2 YSLEER. The CDR3 runs 16 residues. The CDR3 nucleotides read TGCGCCAGCAGCCAAGAGGGCGGGGGTTCCTACAATGAGCAGTTCTTC. Translation gives CASSQEGGGSYNEQFF.

The V and J genes are TRBV25-1 and TRBJ2-5; 8 positions agree with TRBD2. V gave up 3 bases and J gave up 0 bases; unmatched junction bases: 3. The CDR3 length is 15 residues. CDR1 is MGHDK, CDR2 SYGVNS, per germline. The CDR3 is CASSEPRGDQETQYF. CDR3 in DNA: TGTGCCAGCAGTGAGCCGCGGGGGGACCAAGAGACCCAGTACTTC.

The chain joins TRBV7-9 to TRBJ2-7; 8 positions agree with TRBD1. This CDR3 has 16 residues. Germline trimming cut 5 bases from V and 2 bases from J; bases unmatched to any gene: 11. Germline lookup yields CDR1 SEHNR and CDR2 FQNEAQ (reference sequence). The CDR3 DNA reads TGTGCCAGCAGCGTATTATCCGGGACAGGTCCCTACGAGCAGTACTTC. Protein sequence: CASSVLSGTGPYEQYF. Combining the CDR3 with reference TRBV7-9 and TRBJ2-7 gives the whole variable domain DTGVSQNPRHKITKRGQNVTFRCDPISEHNRLYWYRQTLGQGPEFLTYFQNEAQLEKSRLLSDRFSAERPKGSFSTLEIQRTEQGDSAMYLCASSVLSGTGPYEQYFGPGTRLTVT.

The chain combines TRBV6-6 with TRBJ2-7; D perhaps matches TRBD2 (6 bases). The CDR3 is made up of 16 amino acids. V was clipped by 3 bases and J by 0 bases, with 15 bases between them. Germline V gives CDR1 MNHNY, CDR2 SVGAGI (reference sequence). CDR3 sequence reads: CASSYAAASVSYEQYF. CDR3 bases: TGTGCCAGCAGTTATGCCGCGGCTAGCGTCTCCTACGAGCAGTACTTC.